This TCR beta chain was sequenced for a study of shared clonotypes between healthy human individuals. Method: immunoSEQ multiplex PCR; TCRdb's copy keeps in-frame clones and lacks some. The data hold fewer than 1.4 million clones, with 78% observed a single time. Points on this clone: Its matching antigen is unknown.

CDR3 size: 15 residues. Germline-derived CDR1 and CDR2 are MGHDK and SYGVNS. The V end was cut by 4 bases, the J end by 5 bases, with 17 bases between. Findings of the study overall: A few donors had roughly 5% of their naive CD4 clonotypes in common.

This sequence originates from a man aged 18 to 29 in good health. Some clones in this sample may be carry-over from other donors' samples. Sequencing was carried out using memory CD4+ T cells from PBMCs. Subset given: CD45RA-negative fraction. The genes are TRBV25-1 and TRBJ2-5, with D tentatively TRBD2 (6 bases). The CDR3 DNA sequence: TGTGCCAGCAGTGGGGGGATCAGGAGGGACGAGACCCAGTACTTC. Protein: CASSGGIRRDETQYF.